The text below deals with one T cell receptor (beta chain). In the study's own analysis: It was from reference gene primer amplification that nucleated cell counts were estimated. Libraries were prepared by immunoSEQ multiplex PCR; TCRdb keeps only in-frame clonotypes and omits some of them. From that table come the V and J calls and clone size; the DNA was used to work out D and trimming. In the table there are under 200,000 clones, roughly 84% of which are singletons. The data are from a study of blood T cell repertoires in COVID-19. Study-level background: Whether acute or convalescent, the COVID-19 samples came from the United States, Italy and Spain. From T cells, B-cell-depleted T cells, or PBMCs came the material, which was cDNA or gDNA.

The V and J ends lost 1 base and 0 bases, in that order; junction bases with no gene match: 4. The CDR3 length is 16 residues. CDR1 is SGHDN, CDR2 FVKESK, per germline. The chain recombines TRBV14 with TRBJ2-3; 7 bases agree with TRBD2. Sample: peripheral blood. The clonotype comes from a woman aged 55-69 years with acute or convalescent COVID-19. The CDR3, as DNA: TGTGCCAGCAGCCAAGTCGGCGGGAGTAGCACAGATACGCAGTATTTT. Encoded protein: CASSQVGGSSTDTQYF.